Listed here are 27 T cell receptor beta chains from one sample, sequenced in a study of CD8 T cells in Susac syndrome. An input of roughly 0.45 to 1 ug of RNA was subjected to reverse transcription using random hexamers. TCRdb reprocessed the immunoSEQ multiplex PCR reads via MiXCR and lists one record per CDR3 protein. The table lists hundreds of thousands of distinct CDR3 sequences, 85% to 95% of them singletons. Material for sequencing was CD4+ T cells from PBMCs. Receptors were obtained from a human donor with multiple sclerosis.

This chain joins TRBV12-3 or TRBV12-4 and TRBJ1-5, with D possibly being TRBD1 (6 bases). The CDR3 has 14 residues. Trimming shortened V by 4 bases and J by 3 bases, and 10 bases separated the two germline ends. CDR3 amino acids: CASSYDRFNQPQHF. CDR3 DNA sequence: TGTGCCAGCAGTTATGACAGGTTCAATCAGCCCCAGCATTTT.

The chain recombines TRBV6-1 with TRBJ2-3, with D tentatively TRBD1 (5 bases). CDR1 and CDR2 from the germline V gene are MNHNS and SASEGT. The CDR3 runs to 16 residues. The V gene lost 6 bases and the J gene lost 0 bases, with 16 bases spanning the gap. The CDR3 loop is CASSALAGPSTDTQYF. The CDR3, as DNA: TGTGCCAGCAGCGCTCTCGCAGGGCCTAGCACAGATACGCAGTATTTT.

V usage is TRBV6-2 or TRBV6-3 and J usage is TRBJ1-1, with 7 bases lining up with TRBD1. Losses at the gene ends were 6 bases for V and 0 bases for J; bases not matched to a gene: 10. Germline CDR1 MNHEY, CDR2 SVGEGT. This CDR3 is built from 16 residues. The CDR3 protein is CASRRDSRTLNTEAFF. The CDR3 nucleotides read TGTGCCAGCAGAAGGGACAGTAGAACTCTGAACACTGAAGCTTTCTTT.

The chain uses TRBV18 and TRBJ1-1, with TRBD1 matching over 9 bases. The germline gives CDR1 KGHSH, CDR2 LQKENI. This CDR3 has 14 residues. V lost 2 bases to trimming and J lost 3 bases; unmatched junction nucleotides: 1. DNA of the CDR3: TGTGCCAGCTCACCAGACAGGGGGGACACTGAAGCTTTCTTT. This encodes CASSPDRGDTEAFF.

The chain employs TRBV9 and TRBJ2-3; 8 bases match TRBD1. The CDR3 runs 15 residues. Germline lookup yields CDR1 SGDLS and CDR2 YYNGEE. The V segment lost 3 bases and the J segment 4 bases; nucleotides outside the gene matches: 7. The CDR3 here is CASSAVQGVADTQYF. The CDR3 coding sequence is TGTGCCAGCAGCGCCGTACAGGGGGTGGCAGATACGCAGTATTTT.

V is TRBV2 and J is TRBJ1-1; a weak D match, TRBD1 (6 bases). Germline V gene lookup returns CDR1 SNHLY and CDR2 FYNNEI. V lost 4 bases, J lost 7 bases, and 16 bases lay in between. This CDR3 is 14 amino acids long. DNA of the CDR3: TGTGCCAGCAGTGTTGGCAGGGGTAACGGTGAAGCTTTCTTT. It translates to CASSVGRGNGEAFF. The entire variable domain, with the rest obtained from reference TRBV2 and TRBJ1-1, is as follows: EPEVTQTPSHQVTQMGQEVILRCVPISNHLYFYWYRQILGQKVEFLVSFYNNEISEKSEIFDDQFSVERPDGSNFTLKIRSTKLEDSAMYFCASSVGRGNGEAFFGQGTRLTVV.

Comment on this clonotype: The DNA is omitted, as the CDR3 cannot be located on it reliably, and the CDR3 follows TCRdb's listing. The chain has TRBV7-2 and TRBJ1-1. The germline CDR1 and CDR2 sequences are SGHTA and FQGNSA. The CDR3 region is 16 residues in length, termini included. The CDR3 loop is CASSLFGVGGGTEVFF.

The chain's CDR3 is CAWSVNSDRRVQNIQYF. In DNA form, the CDR3 reads TGTGCCTGGAGTGTAAACTCCGACAGGCGAGTCCAAAACATTCAGTACTTC. The V gene is TRBV30, the J gene TRBJ2-4, with D possibly TRBD1 on 6 matching bases. CDR1 and CDR2 from the germline V gene are GTSNPN and SVGIG (reference sequence). This CDR3 is built from 17 residues. Trimming stripped 0 bases from V and 5 bases from J, with 20 bases between.

This clonotype was observed a single time. CDR3 protein: CASSPGSPVSNQPQHF. CDR3 nucleotide sequence: TGCGCCAGCAGTCCCGGCTCCCCTGTCAGCAATCAGCCCCAGCATTTT. This chain connects TRBV10-2 to TRBJ1-5; D unresolved. The CDR3 length is 16 residues. Germline assignment: CDR1 WSHSY and CDR2 SAAADI. V was clipped by 5 bases and J by 1 base, with 15 bases between them.

The chain uses TRBV6-5 and TRBJ1-5, with TRBD1 matching 7 bases. After removal of 4 bases from V and 7 bases from J, the junction contained 16 bases not matched to a gene. The CDR3 totals 17 residues. CDR1 and CDR2 (germline): MNHEY, SVGAGI. The CDR3 spells CASSSQDRSIRGQPQHF. The CDR3 DNA reads TGTGCCAGCAGTTCCCAGGACAGGTCGATTAGAGGGCAGCCCCAGCATTTT.

The chain uses TRBV7-9 and TRBJ2-4, with D unclear. Trimming cost V 0 bases and J 7 bases, with 19 bases left between them. Looked up from germline, CDR1 is SEHNR and CDR2 is FQNEAQ (reference sequence). The CDR3 contains 17 residues. CDR3 nucleotide sequence: TGTGCCAGCAGCTTAGCGGGTAACCGGGCTTTACGGAACATTCAGTACTTC. Translating gives CASSLAGNRALRNIQYF.

This chain uses TRBV6-1 with TRBJ2-2, with TRBD2 identical over 10 bases. Per germline, CDR1 MNHNS and CDR2 SASEGT. V dropped 6 bases and J dropped 3; count of bases not matched to a gene: 7. The CDR3 consists of 16 residues. The CDR3 protein is CASRPRTSGDTGELFF. CDR3 DNA sequence: TGTGCCAGCAGGCCCAGGACTAGCGGAGACACCGGGGAGCTGTTTTTT.

The chain has TRBV20-1 and TRBJ2-2, with TRBD2 matching over 9 bases. The germline V gene encodes CDR1 DFQATT and CDR2 SNEGSKA (reference sequence). V dropped 1 base and J dropped 1; count of bases not matched to a gene: 7. The CDR3 totals 17 residues. CDR3 in amino acids: CSARGGRASLNTGELFF. CDR3 DNA sequence: TGCAGTGCTAGAGGCGGGAGGGCCAGTTTGAACACCGGGGAGCTGTTTTTT.

The V and J genes are TRBV25-1 and TRBJ2-2; D not resolved. The V and J ends lost 6 bases and 7 bases respectively, with 15 bases between them. The length of the CDR3 is 14 residues. In germline, CDR1 is MGHDK, CDR2 SYGVNS. The CDR3 region is CASRPPGRIGELFF. The CDR3, as DNA: TGTGCCAGCAGACCACCCGGACGTATCGGGGAGCTGTTTTTT.

The chain joins TRBV3-1 to TRBJ1-1; 8 nucleotides align to TRBD1. CDR1 and CDR2 from the germline V gene are LGHDT and YNNKEL (reference sequence). The V segment lost 4 bases and the J segment 4 bases; nucleotides outside the gene matches: 8. The CDR3 consists of 15 residues. This CDR3 reads CASSRNTGGGTEAFF. The CDR3 DNA is TGTGCCAGCAGCCGGAATACAGGGGGAGGCACTGAAGCTTTCTTT.

V is TRBV11-2 and J is TRBJ2-5; D is possibly TRBD1 or TRBD2 (5 bases each). V gave up 6 bases and J gave up 2 bases, with 16 bases separating them. Germline values: CDR1 SGHAT, CDR2 FQNNGV. The CDR3 extends over 15 amino acids. The CDR3 DNA reads TGTGCCAGCAGACAACCGGGACGTTCTCAAGAGACCCAGTACTTC. Translated: CASRQPGRSQETQYF.

The V gene is TRBV7-9, the J gene TRBJ2-7; maybe TRBD1 (5 bases). CDR1 and CDR2 (germline): SEHNR, FQNEAQ (reference sequence). Deletions cut 1 base from V and 6 bases from J, with 10 bases between. The CDR3 has 13 amino acids. The CDR3: CASSLEKGLEQYV. The CDR3 DNA reads as TGTGCCAGCAGCTTAGAAAAGGGGCTCGAGCAGTACGTC.

V usage is TRBV29-1 and J usage is TRBJ1-1, with D unclear. The V gene's germline CDR1 is SQVTM and CDR2 ANQGSEA. V lost 6 bases, J lost 4 bases, and 15 bases lay in between. CDR3 length: 13 residues. The CDR3 sequence: CSVDEGDGTEAFF. The CDR3 DNA reads as TGCAGCGTCGACGAGGGTGATGGCACTGAAGCTTTCTTT.

The genes are TRBV11-2 and TRBJ1-2; maybe TRBD1 (6 bases). V was trimmed by 6 bases and J by 4 bases, leaving 21 bases between them. The CDR3 covers 16 residues. Germline values: CDR1 SGHAT, CDR2 FQNNGV. DNA of the CDR3: TGTGCCAGCAGGGCTCTGGGGGGGGCCCGGCCCTATGGCTACACCTTC. This encodes CASRALGGARPYGYTF.

This clonotype was detected only once. This sequence joins TRBV18 and TRBJ2-7; no reliable D call. Germline V gene data show CDR1 as KGHSH and CDR2 as LQKENI. This CDR3 spans 13 amino acids. Between the trimmed V and J ends, which lost 3 bases and 3 bases, there was a span of 9 bases. In DNA form, the CDR3 reads TGTGCCAGCTCACCGGCGGTAGGCTACGAGCAGTACTTC. It specifies CASSPAVGYEQYF.

V usage is TRBV3-1 and J usage is TRBJ2-5; D perhaps matches TRBD2 (6 bases). The CDR3 length is 15 residues. Trimming took 1 base from V and 3 from J, leaving 12 bases between them. Germline V gene lookup returns CDR1 LGHDT and CDR2 YNNKEL (reference sequence). The CDR3 DNA reads TGTGCCAGCAGCCAAGTTAGCGGACCGGAAGAGACCCAGTACTTC. Its translation: CASSQVSGPEETQYF.

This clonotype was recorded a few times. This rearrangement joins TRBV12-3 or TRBV12-4 to TRBJ2-7, with D possibly TRBD2 on 6 matching bases. Trimming stripped 0 bases from V and 2 bases from J, with 8 bases between. The CDR3 is made up of 14 amino acids. Here the CDR3 reads CASSLASGPYEQYF. In DNA form, the CDR3 reads TGTGCCAGCAGTTTAGCTAGCGGCCCCTACGAGCAGTACTTC.

This chain uses TRBV7-9 with TRBJ2-7, with TRBD1 identical over 9 bases. The CDR3 covers 16 residues. With V trimmed by 5 bases and J by 3 bases, 11 bases remained unmatched. Germline CDR1 and CDR2: SEHNR and FQNEAQ (reference sequence). The CDR3 region is CASSHPGQGHLYEQYF. Written as DNA, the CDR3 is TGTGCCAGCAGCCACCCGGGACAGGGCCATCTCTACGAGCAGTACTTC.

J is TRBJ2-1 and V is TRBV7-8; 8 bases map to TRBD2. Losses at the gene ends were 5 bases for V and 4 bases for J; bases not matched to a gene: 13. The CDR3 spans 17 residues. Germline CDR1 reads SGHVS; CDR2 reads FQNEAQ. The CDR3 nucleotides read TGTGCCAGCAGCCCCCAACGCTTGCCGGGGGGGTACAATGAGCAGTTCTTC. Translation gives CASSPQRLPGGYNEQFF.

DNA for the CDR3: TGCGCCAGCAGCATAGAACCCACAAGGAACACTGAAGCTTTCTTT. Protein: CASSIEPTRNTEAFF. The J gene is TRBJ1-1, the V gene TRBV5-1; D is undetermined. The CDR3 spans 15 residues. Germline CDR1 and CDR2: SGHRS and YFSETQ. V was shortened by 4 bases and J by 1 base, with 14 bases between the two germline ends.

The chain employs TRBV4-1 and TRBJ1-2, with 7 bases identical to TRBD1. V trimming: 0 bases; J trimming: 6 bases; junction bases outside the gene matches: 10. Germline values: CDR1 MGHRA, CDR2 YSYEKL. The CDR3 length is 16 residues. CDR3 coding DNA: TGCGCCAGCAGCCAAGATGGAGGCAGGGGGTTGGATGGCTACACCTTC. Translating it yields CASSQDGGRGLDGYTF.

The chain recombines TRBV20-1 with TRBJ2-2; D unresolved. The CDR3 totals 14 residues. Germline V gene data show CDR1 as DFQATT and CDR2 as SNEGSKA (reference sequence). V gave up 0 bases and J gave up 1 base, with 6 bases separating them. CDR3 coding DNA: TGCAGTGCTAGAGATTGGGAGAACACCGGGGAGCTGTTTTTT. It specifies CSARDWENTGELFF.